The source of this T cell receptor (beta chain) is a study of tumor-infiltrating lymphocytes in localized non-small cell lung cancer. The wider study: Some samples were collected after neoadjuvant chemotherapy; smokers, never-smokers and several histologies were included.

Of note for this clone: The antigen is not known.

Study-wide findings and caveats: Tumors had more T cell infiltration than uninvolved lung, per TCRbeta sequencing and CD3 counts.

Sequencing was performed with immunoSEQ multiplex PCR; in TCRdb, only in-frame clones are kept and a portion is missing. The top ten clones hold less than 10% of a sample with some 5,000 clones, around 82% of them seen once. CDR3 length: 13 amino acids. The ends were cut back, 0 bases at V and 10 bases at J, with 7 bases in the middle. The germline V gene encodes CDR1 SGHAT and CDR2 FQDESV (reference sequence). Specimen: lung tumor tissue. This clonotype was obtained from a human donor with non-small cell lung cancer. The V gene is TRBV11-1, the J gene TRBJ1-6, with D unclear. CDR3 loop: CASSLAPESPLHF. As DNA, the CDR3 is TGTGCCAGCAGCTTAGCGCCTGAATCACCCCTCCACTTT.